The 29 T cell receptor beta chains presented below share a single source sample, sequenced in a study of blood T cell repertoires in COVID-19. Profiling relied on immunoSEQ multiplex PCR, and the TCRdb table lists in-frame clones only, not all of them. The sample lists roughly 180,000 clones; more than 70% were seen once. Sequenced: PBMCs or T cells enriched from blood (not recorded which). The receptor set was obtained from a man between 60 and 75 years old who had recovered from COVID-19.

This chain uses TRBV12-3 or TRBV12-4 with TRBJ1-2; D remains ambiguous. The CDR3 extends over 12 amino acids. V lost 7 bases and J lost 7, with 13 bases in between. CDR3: CASTLDWVGYTF. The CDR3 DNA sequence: TGTGCCAGCACGCTGGACTGGGTTGGCTACACCTTC.

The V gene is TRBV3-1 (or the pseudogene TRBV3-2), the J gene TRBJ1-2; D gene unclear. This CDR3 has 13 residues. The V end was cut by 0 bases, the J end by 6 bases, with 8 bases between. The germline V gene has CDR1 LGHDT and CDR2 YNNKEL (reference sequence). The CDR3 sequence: CASSQDWPNGYTF. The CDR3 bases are TGTGCCAGCAGCCAAGATTGGCCCAATGGCTACACCTTC.

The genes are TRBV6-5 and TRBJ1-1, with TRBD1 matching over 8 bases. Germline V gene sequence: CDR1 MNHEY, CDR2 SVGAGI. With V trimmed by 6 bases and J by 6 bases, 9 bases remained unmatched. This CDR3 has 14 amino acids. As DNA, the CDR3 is TGTGCCAGCAGATACACGACAGGGGTTTCTGAAGCTTTCTTT. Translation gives CASRYTTGVSEAFF.

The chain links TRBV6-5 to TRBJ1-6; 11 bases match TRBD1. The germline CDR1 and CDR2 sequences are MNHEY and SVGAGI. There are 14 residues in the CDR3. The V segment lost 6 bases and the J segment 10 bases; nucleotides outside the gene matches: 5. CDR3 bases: TGTGCCAGCAGCCCCGGGACAGGGGGGTCACCCCTCCACTTT. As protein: CASSPGTGGSPLHF.

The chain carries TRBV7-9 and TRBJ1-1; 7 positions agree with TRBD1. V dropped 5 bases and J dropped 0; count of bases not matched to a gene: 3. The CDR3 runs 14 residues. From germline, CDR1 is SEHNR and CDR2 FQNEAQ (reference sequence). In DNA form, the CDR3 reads TGTGCCAGCAGCCCTGGACAGGTGAACACTGAAGCTTTCTTT. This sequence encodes CASSPGQVNTEAFF.

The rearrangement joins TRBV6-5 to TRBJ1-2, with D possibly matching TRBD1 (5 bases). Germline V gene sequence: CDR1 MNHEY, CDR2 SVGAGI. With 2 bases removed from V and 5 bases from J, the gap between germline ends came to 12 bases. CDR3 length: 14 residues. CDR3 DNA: TGTGCCAGCAGTTACGGCTTGCAGGGATATGGCTACACCTTC. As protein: CASSYGLQGYGYTF.

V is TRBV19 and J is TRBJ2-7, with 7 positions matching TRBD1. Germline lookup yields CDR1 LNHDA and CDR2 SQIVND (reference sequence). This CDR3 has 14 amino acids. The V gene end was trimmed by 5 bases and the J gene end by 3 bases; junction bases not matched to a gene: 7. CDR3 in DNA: TGTGCCAGTAGTGGGGGACAGAAGCTCTACGAGCAGTACTTC. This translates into CASSGGQKLYEQYF.

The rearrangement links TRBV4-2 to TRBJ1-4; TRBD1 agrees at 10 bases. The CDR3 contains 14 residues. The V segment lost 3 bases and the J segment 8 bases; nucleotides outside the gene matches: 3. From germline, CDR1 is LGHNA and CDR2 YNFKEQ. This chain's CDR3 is CASSQDRGGEKLFF. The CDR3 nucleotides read TGTGCCAGCAGCCAGGACAGGGGGGGGGAAAAACTGTTTTTT.

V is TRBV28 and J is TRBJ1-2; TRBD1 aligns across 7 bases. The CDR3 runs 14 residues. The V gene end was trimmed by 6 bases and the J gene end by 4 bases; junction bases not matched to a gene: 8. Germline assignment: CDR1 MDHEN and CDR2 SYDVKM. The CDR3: CASRLGGRVYGYTF. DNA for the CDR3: TGTGCCAGCAGGTTAGGGGGCAGGGTCTATGGCTACACCTTC.

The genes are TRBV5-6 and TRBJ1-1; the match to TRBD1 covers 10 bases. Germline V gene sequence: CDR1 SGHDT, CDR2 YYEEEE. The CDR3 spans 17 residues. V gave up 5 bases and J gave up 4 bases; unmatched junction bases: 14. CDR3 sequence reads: CASRQSGTGVFVTEAFF. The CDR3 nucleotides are TGTGCCAGCAGGCAATCCGGGACAGGGGTTTTTGTCACTGAAGCTTTCTTT.

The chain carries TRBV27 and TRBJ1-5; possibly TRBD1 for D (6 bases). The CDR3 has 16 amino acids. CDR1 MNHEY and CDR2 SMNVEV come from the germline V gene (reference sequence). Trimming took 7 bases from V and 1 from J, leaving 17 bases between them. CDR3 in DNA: TGTGCCAGCAATCGTCGCGGGGGGCTGAGCAATCAGCCCCAGCATTTT. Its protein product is CASNRRGGLSNQPQHF.

CDR3 amino acids: CASRPLFGGGMNTEAFF. The CDR3 DNA follows: TGTGCCAGTAGGCCCTTGTTCGGGGGTGGCATGAACACTGAAGCTTTCTTT. V is TRBV19 and J is TRBJ1-1; a weak D match, TRBD1 (5 bases). Between the trimmed V and J ends, which lost 6 bases and 0 bases, there was a span of 20 bases. Germline V CDR1 and CDR2: LNHDA, SQIVND (reference sequence). This CDR3 is built from 17 residues.

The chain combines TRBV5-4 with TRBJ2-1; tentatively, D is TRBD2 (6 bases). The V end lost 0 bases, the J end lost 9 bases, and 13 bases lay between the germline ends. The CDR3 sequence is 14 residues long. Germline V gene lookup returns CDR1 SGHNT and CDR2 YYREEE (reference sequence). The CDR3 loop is CASSLAAGKAEQFF. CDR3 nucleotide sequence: TGTGCCAGCAGCTTGGCAGCGGGTAAGGCTGAGCAGTTCTTC.

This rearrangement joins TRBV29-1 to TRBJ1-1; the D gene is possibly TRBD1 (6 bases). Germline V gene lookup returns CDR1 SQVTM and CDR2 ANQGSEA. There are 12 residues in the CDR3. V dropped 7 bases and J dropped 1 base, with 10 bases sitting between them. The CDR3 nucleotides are TGCAGCGCTATGGGACAGAACACTGAAGCTTTCTTT. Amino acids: CSAMGQNTEAFF.

CDR3 in DNA: TGTGCCAGCAGTCGGAGGGGACTAGCGGGGAAGACCCAGTACTTC. It specifies CASSRRGLAGKTQYF. This chain joins TRBV28 and TRBJ2-5; the match to TRBD2 covers 13 bases. CDR1 is MDHEN and CDR2 is SYDVKM in the germline V gene. This CDR3 contains 15 residues. V gave up 5 bases and J gave up 6 bases; unmatched junction bases: 6.

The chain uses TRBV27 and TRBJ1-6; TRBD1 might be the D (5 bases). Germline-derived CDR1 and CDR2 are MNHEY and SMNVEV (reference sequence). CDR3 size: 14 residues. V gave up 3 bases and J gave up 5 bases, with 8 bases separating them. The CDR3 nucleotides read TGTGCCAGCAGTTTCCGGGGGAATAATTCACCCCTCCACTTT. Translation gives CASSFRGNNSPLHF.

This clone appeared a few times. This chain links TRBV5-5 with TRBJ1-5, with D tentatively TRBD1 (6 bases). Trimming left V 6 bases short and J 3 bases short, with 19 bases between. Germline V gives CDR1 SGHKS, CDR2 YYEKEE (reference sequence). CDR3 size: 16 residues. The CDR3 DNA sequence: TGTGCCAGCACCAAAAAGGGGGAGGGGGACAATCAGCCCCAGCATTTT. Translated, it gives CASTKKGEGDNQPQHF.

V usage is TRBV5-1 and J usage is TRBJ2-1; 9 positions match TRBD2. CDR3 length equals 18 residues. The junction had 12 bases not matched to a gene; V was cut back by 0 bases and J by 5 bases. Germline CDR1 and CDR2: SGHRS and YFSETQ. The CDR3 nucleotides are TGCGCCAGCAGCTTGGTCCCCTTGGGAGCGGGGGGCGACAATGAGCAGTTCTTC. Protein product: CASSLVPLGAGGDNEQFF.

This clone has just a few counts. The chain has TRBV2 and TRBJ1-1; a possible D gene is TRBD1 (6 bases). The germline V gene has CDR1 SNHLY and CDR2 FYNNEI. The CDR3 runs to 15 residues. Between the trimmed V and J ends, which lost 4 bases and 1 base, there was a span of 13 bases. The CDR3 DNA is TGTGCCAGCAGTGTTGACAGGCTTTCGAACACTGAAGCTTTCTTT. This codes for CASSVDRLSNTEAFF. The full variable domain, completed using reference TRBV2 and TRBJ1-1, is EPEVTQTPSHQVTQMGQEVILRCVPISNHLYFYWYRQILGQKVEFLVSFYNNEISEKSEIFDDQFSVERPDGSNFTLKIRSTKLEDSAMYFCASSVDRLSNTEAFFGQGTRLTVV.

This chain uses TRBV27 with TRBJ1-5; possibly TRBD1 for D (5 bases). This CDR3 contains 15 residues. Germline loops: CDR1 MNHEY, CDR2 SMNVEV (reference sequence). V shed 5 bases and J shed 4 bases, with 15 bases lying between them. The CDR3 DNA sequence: TGTGCCAGCAGTCCCCGGGGGACTCTTAATCAGCCCCAGCATTTT. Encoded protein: CASSPRGTLNQPQHF.

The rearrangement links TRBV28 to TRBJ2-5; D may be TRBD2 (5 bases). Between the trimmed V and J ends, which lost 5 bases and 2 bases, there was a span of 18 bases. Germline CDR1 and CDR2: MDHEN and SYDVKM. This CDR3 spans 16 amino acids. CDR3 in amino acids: CASSVVGSFRQETQYF. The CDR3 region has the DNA TGTGCCAGCAGTGTGGTAGGGAGCTTCCGTCAAGAGACCCAGTACTTC.

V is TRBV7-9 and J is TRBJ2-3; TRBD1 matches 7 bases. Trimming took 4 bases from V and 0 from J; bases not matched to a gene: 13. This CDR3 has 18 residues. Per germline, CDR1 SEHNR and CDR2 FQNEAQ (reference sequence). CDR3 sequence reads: CASSSWPPQQGSTDTQYF. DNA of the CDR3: TGTGCCAGCAGCTCCTGGCCCCCGCAACAGGGGAGCACAGATACGCAGTATTTT.

The CDR3 nucleotides are TGTGCCAGCAGCCAAGTCCAGTATGAAAAACTGTTTTTT. This sequence encodes CASSQVQYEKLFF. This rearrangement joins TRBV3-1 (or the pseudogene TRBV3-2) to TRBJ1-4; D gene ambiguous. The germline V gene encodes CDR1 LGHDT and CDR2 YNNKEL (reference sequence). The CDR3 has 13 residues. V lost 1 base and J lost 6, with 6 bases in between.

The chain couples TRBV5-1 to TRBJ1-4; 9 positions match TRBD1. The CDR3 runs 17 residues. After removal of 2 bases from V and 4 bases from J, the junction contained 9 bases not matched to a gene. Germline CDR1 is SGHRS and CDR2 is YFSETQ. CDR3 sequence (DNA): TGCGCCAGCAGCTTTTCAACACCGGGACAGGGTAATGAAAAACTGTTTTTT. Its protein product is CASSFSTPGQGNEKLFF.

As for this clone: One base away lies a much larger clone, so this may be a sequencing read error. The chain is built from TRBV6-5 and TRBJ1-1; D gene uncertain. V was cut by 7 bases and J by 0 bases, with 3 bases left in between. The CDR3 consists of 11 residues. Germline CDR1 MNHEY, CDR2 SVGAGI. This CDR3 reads CASTLNTEAFF. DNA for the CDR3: TGTGCCAGCACCTTGAACACTGAAGCTTTCTTT.

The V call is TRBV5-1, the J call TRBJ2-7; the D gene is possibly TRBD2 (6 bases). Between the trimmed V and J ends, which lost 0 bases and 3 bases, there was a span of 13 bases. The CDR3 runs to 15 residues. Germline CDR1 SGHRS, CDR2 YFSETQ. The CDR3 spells CASSLATGSFYEQYF. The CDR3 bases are TGCGCCAGCAGCTTGGCCACCGGGAGTTTCTACGAGCAGTACTTC.

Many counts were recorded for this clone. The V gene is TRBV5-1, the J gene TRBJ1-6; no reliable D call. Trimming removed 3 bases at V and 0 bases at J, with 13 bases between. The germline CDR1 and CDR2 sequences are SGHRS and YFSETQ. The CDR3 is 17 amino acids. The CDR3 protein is CASSSTPMSSYNSPLHF. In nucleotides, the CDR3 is TGCGCCAGCAGCTCGACTCCCATGAGCTCCTATAATTCACCCCTCCACTTT.

CDR3 sequence: CASSQDARLAGVRTGELFF. CDR3 DNA: TGCGCCAGCAGCCAAGATGCGAGACTAGCGGGAGTTCGAACCGGGGAGCTGTTTTTT. This chain links TRBV4-1 with TRBJ2-2; 12 positions agree with TRBD2. With 0 bases clipped from V and 5 bases from J, the junction kept 10 bases outside the gene matches. The CDR3 has 19 residues. CDR1 is MGHRA, CDR2 YSYEKL, per germline.

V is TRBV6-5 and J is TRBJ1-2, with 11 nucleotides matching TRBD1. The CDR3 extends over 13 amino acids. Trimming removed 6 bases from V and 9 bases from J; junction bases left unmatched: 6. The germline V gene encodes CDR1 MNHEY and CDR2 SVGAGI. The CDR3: CASSGQGAPRYTF. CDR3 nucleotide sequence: TGTGCCAGCAGCGGACAGGGGGCTCCTCGCTACACCTTC.